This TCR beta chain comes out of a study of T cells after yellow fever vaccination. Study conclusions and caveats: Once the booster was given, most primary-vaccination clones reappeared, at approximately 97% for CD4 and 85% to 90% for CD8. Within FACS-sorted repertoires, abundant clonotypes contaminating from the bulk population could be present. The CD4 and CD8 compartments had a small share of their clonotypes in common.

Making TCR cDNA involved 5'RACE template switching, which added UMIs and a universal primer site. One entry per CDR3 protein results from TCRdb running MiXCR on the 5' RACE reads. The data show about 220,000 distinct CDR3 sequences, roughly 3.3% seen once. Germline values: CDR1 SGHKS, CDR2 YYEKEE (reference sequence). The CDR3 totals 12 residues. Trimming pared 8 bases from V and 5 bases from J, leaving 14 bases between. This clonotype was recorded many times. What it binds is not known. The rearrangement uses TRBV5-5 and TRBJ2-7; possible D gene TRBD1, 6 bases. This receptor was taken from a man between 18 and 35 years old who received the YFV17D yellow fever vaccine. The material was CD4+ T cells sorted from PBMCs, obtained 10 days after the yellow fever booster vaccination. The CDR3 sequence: CASGWGRDEQYV. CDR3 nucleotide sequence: TGTGCCAGTGGATGGGGGCGGGACGAGCAGTACGTC.